This TCR beta chain was retrieved from a study of T cells in Graves' hyperthyroidism and ophthalmopathy. Study outcomes and limitations: Blood also carried most thyroid clonotypes expanded above 0.001.

The CDR3 is 16 amino acids. Germline CDR1 reads KGHSH; CDR2 reads LQKENI. Trimming removed 5 bases from V and 4 bases from J; junction bases left unmatched: 13. Amplification yielded TCR beta CDR3 regions, with RNA transcripts as the source. HTBI primers were employed in a first-round RT-PCR of the TCR CDR3. MiXCR, run by TCRdb on the multiplex PCR reads, gives a single entry per CDR3 protein. The profile shows hundreds of thousands of distinct CDR3 sequences, around 19% of them singletons. This clonotype was counted at least ten times. Its antigen is unknown. The clonotype originates from a woman aged 45-60 years with Graves' hyperthyroidism that later progressed to Graves' ophthalmopathy. The chain has TRBV18 and TRBJ1-2; 7 bases are a match to TRBD1. Sequenced input: blood. Written as DNA, the CDR3 is TGTGCCAGCTCATCCCTCGACAGGGCCGCCGTCTATGGCTACACCTTC. Its protein is CASSSLDRAAVYGYTF.